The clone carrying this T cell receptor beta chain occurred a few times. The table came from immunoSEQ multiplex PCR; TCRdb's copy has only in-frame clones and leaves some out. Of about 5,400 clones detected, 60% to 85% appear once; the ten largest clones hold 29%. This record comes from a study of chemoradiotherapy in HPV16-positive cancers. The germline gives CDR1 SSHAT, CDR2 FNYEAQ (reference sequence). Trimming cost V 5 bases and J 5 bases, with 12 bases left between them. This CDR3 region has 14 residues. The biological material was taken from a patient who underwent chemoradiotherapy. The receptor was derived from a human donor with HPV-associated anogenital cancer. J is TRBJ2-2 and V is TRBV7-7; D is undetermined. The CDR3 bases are TGTGCCAGCAGCGCCTATGTGGGGACCGGGGAGCTGTTTTTT. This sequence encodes CASSAYVGTGELFF.